This T cell receptor beta chain stems from a study of T-cell memory formation after mild COVID-19. For this clonotype: Its antigen is as yet unknown.

TCRdb re-called the 5' RACE reads with MiXCR, one entry per CDR3 protein. Of 250,000 to 350,000 distinct CDR3 sequences detected, 13% to 15% appear once; the ten largest clones hold 21%. Study-level points and caveats: Cross-reactive memory seemingly joined, as some responding clones were found in pre-infection memory. Balance between CD4 and CD8 was seen in clones contracting day 15 to 85, and a CD4+ lean was seen in later expanders.

This CDR3 spans 14 amino acids. V lost 5 bases to trimming and J lost 4 bases; unmatched junction nucleotides: 4. Germline CDR1 is SQVTM and CDR2 is ANQGSEA. The sequenced sample consisted of PBMCs or a T cell subset sorted from them (not recorded which). The rearrangement joins TRBV29-1 to TRBJ2-2, with 10 bases identical to TRBD1. The receptor was derived from a man aged 18 to 29 who had mild COVID-19 (a few samples of this study predate the infection). Cell type and time point are not known. The CDR3 DNA is TGCAGCGTTCGGGACAGGGGAGTCACCGGGGAGCTGTTTTTT. It specifies CSVRDRGVTGELFF.